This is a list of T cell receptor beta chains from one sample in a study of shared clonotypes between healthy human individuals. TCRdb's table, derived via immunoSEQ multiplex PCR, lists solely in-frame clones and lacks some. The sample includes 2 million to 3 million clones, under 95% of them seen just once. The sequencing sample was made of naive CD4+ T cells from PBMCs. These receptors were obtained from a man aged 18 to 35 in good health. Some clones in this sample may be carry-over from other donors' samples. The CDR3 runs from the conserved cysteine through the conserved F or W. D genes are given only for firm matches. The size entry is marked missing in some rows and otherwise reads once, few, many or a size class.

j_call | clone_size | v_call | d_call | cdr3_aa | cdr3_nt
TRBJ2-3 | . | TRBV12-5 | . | CASGLVGINTQYF | TGTGCTAGTGGTTTGGTGGGTATAAATACGCAGTATTTT
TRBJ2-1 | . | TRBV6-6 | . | CASRAGSNEQFF | TGTGCCAGCAGGGCGGGATCGAATGAGCAGTTCTTC
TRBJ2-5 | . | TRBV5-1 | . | CASSFIATTTQETQYF | TGCGCCAGCAGCTTCATCGCGACAACCACCCAAGAGACCCAGTACTTC
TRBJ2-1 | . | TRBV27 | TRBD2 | CASAPSRGSAYNEQFF | TGTGCCAGTGCCCCCTCCCGCGGGAGCGCTTACAATGAGCAGTTCTTC
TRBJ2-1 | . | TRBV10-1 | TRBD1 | CASSRRQGGPNEQFF | TGCGCCAGCAGTCGTCGACAGGGGGGGCCCAATGAGCAGTTCTTC
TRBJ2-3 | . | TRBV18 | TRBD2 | CASSPRAGDEYF | TGTGCCAGCTCACCACGAGCGGGAGATGAGTATTTT
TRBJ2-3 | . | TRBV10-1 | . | CASSERRGASDTQYF | TGCGCCAGCAGTGAGAGAAGAGGGGCCTCGGATACGCAGTATTTT
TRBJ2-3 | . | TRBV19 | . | CASSPGGLGTDTQYF | TGTGCCAGTAGCCCAGGAGGTCTCGGGACAGATACGCAGTATTTT
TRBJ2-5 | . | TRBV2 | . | CASSGGRNGETQYF | TGTGCCAGCAGTGGGGGACGAAACGGGGAGACCCAGTACTTC
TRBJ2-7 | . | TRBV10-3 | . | CAISEASGAPYEQYF | TGTGCCATCAGTGAGGCTAGTGGGGCCCCCTACGAGCAGTACTTC
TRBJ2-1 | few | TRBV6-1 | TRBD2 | CASSERTSGSSYNEQFF | TGTGCCAGCAGTGAAAGGACTAGCGGGAGCTCCTACAATGAGCAGTTCTTC
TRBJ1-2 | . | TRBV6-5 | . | CASSSALGRSYGYTF | TGTGCCAGCAGTTCCGCCCTAGGGCGGTCTTATGGCTACACCTTC
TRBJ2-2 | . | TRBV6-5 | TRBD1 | CASSWGQANTGELFF | TGTGCCAGCAGTTGGGGACAGGCGAACACCGGGGAGCTGTTTTTT
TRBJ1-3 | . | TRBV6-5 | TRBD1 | CASSYRQGAGNTIYF | TGTGCCAGCAGTTACCGGCAGGGGGCTGGAAACACCATATATTTT
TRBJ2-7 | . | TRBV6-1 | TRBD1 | CASSAPGLRGHEQYF | TGTGCCAGCAGTGCACCCGGCCTTAGGGGGCACGAGCAGTACTTC
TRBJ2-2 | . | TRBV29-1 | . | CSVDYAGELFF | TGCAGCGTTGATTACGCCGGGGAGCTGTTTTTT
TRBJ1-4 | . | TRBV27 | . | CASSLGGEVTNEKLFF | TGTGCCAGCAGTTTAGGGGGGGAAGTAACTAATGAAAAACTGTTTTTT